One and the same sample provided the 21 T cell receptor beta chains below, sequenced in a study of shared clonotypes between healthy human individuals. Positive CCR7 selection of CD45RO-negative cells yielded the naive CD8 cells, and terminally differentiated effector memory CD45RA+ cells were excluded. This table comes from immunoSEQ multiplex PCR, and its TCRdb copy is limited to in-frame clones, with some not included. Here the sample spans about 650,000 clones, roughly 95% being singletons. Sequenced input: naive CD8+ T cells sorted from blood. These receptors all stem from a woman aged 25 to 39 in good health.

The V and J genes are TRBV27 and TRBJ2-5, with D perhaps matching TRBD2 (5 bases). The J call is in doubt because the DNA end fits TRBJ2-7 better. The CDR3 extends over 13 amino acids. Germline CDR1 is MNHEY and CDR2 is SMNVEV (reference sequence). CDR3 nucleotide sequence: TGTGCCAGCAACGGAGGCTTCGGTTACGAGCAGTACTTC. Protein product: CASNGGFGYEQYF.

This clone was seen a handful of times. The V and J genes are TRBV11-2 and TRBJ1-5; no reliable D call. The germline V gene encodes CDR1 SGHAT and CDR2 FQNNGV. CDR3 length: 14 amino acids. Trimming left V 0 bases short and J 8 bases short, with 11 bases between. This CDR3 is CASSLEHPREPQHF. The CDR3 DNA is TGTGCCAGCAGCTTAGAACACCCTCGGGAGCCCCAGCATTTT.

V gene TRBV2 combines with J gene TRBJ1-4, with 8 positions matching TRBD1. This CDR3 is 18 amino acids long. Germline V lookup: CDR1 SNHLY, CDR2 FYNNEI. J was trimmed by 0 bases and V by 5 bases; bases with no gene match: 11. CDR3: CASSFKGTGSSTNEKLFF. CDR3 in DNA: TGTGCCAGCAGTTTTAAAGGGACAGGAAGTTCAACTAATGAAAAACTGTTTTTT.

The chain links TRBV6-6 to TRBJ2-3, with 11 bases lining up with TRBD2. Trimming took 7 bases from V and 4 from J; bases not matched to a gene: 10. The CDR3 is made up of 16 amino acids. The germline V gene has CDR1 MNHNY and CDR2 SVGAGI (reference sequence). The CDR3 DNA sequence: TGTGCCAGCACCGAAAGACTAGCGGGAAAACCAGATACGCAGTATTTT. Translation gives CASTERLAGKPDTQYF.

The chain couples TRBV19 to TRBJ2-7; D perhaps matches TRBD2 (5 bases). V lost 5 bases to trimming and J lost 0 bases, with 11 bases between them. There are 14 residues in the CDR3. The germline CDR1 and CDR2 sequences are LNHDA and SQIVND (reference sequence). CDR3 loop: CASSVRGSSYEQYF. The CDR3 DNA follows: TGTGCCAGTAGTGTCCGGGGTTCCTCCTACGAGCAGTACTTC.

The chain links TRBV4-1 to TRBJ2-2; 8 bases agree with TRBD1. Germline values: CDR1 MGHRA, CDR2 YSYEKL. V lost 6 bases to trimming and J lost 4 bases; unmatched junction nucleotides: 7. This CDR3 comprises 15 residues. CDR3 DNA sequence: TGCGCCAGCAGGGACAGGGAGAAAGGCACCGGGGAGCTGTTTTTT. Its protein product is CASRDREKGTGELFF.

The rearrangement uses TRBV11-2 and TRBJ2-2, with 10 bases identical to TRBD2. V shed 4 bases and J 7 bases; nucleotides not matched to a gene: 6. The CDR3 totals 15 residues. Per the germline V gene, CDR1 is SGHAT and CDR2 is FQNNGV. In DNA, the CDR3 is TGTGCCAGCAGCTCCCCTAGCGGGAGTCACGGGGAGCTGTTTTTT. Protein: CASSSPSGSHGELFF.

On this clone itself: Additional DNA sequences in this sample encode the identical CDR3. DNA for the CDR3: TGTGCCAGCAGCCGGACCTACGAGCAGTACTTC. Protein: CASSRTYEQYF. The chain joins TRBV9 to TRBJ2-7; D is unclear. This CDR3 contains 11 residues. The germline gives CDR1 SGDLS, CDR2 YYNGEE. Trimming stripped 4 bases from V and 2 bases from J, with 4 bases between.

This chain connects TRBV9 to TRBJ2-5; no reliable D call. TRBJ2-7 matches the DNA end more closely, so the J call is doubtful. The germline V gene has CDR1 SGDLS and CDR2 YYNGEE. The CDR3 sequence is 11 residues long. The CDR3 is CASSAPNEQYF. DNA of the CDR3: TGTGCCAGCAGCGCCCCCAACGAGCAGTACTTC.

The rearrangement links TRBV7-7 to TRBJ2-5, with D maybe TRBD1 (6 bases). The germline V gene has CDR1 SSHAT and CDR2 FNYEAQ (reference sequence). The ends were cut back, 1 base at V and 5 bases at J, with 14 bases in the middle. The CDR3 spans 15 residues. CDR3 sequence reads: CASSLEGHSPETQYF. Written as DNA, the CDR3 is TGTGCCAGCAGCTTAGAGGGACACTCCCCGGAGACCCAGTACTTC.

This chain links TRBV2 with TRBJ2-7, with 9 bases lining up with TRBD2. V dropped 1 base and J dropped 7; count of bases not matched to a gene: 5. The germline CDR1 and CDR2 sequences are SNHLY and FYNNEI. This CDR3 has 14 amino acids. CDR3: CASSEGGRAREQYF. The CDR3 coding sequence is TGTGCCAGCAGTGAAGGCGGGAGGGCTCGGGAGCAGTACTTC.

As regards this clone: Mismatch with germline at one junction end may stem from a read error. This chain links TRBV29-1 with TRBJ2-2; D perhaps matches TRBD2 (5 bases). This CDR3 contains 12 residues. Germline loops: CDR1 SQVTM, CDR2 ANQGSEA. The chain's CDR3 is CSGEGGTGELFF. In DNA, the CDR3 is TGCAGCGGTGAAGGAGGCACCGGGGAGCTGTTTTTT.

CDR3 bases: TGTGCCAGTACTCCGCAGGTGGGGACTTCGAGGTATGGCTACACCTTC. It yields the protein CASTPQVGTSRYGYTF. The V and J genes are TRBV19 and TRBJ1-2; D perhaps matches TRBD1 (5 bases). This CDR3 is built from 16 residues. Per the germline V gene, CDR1 is LNHDA and CDR2 is SQIVND (reference sequence). Trimming cost V 7 bases and J 5 bases, with 23 bases left between them.

This clone was observed a handful of times. The chain is built from TRBV19 and TRBJ2-7, with a tentative D call TRBD2 (5 bases). V lost 4 bases and J lost 2, with 9 bases in between. The germline gives CDR1 LNHDA, CDR2 SQIVND (reference sequence). The CDR3 covers 13 residues. The CDR3 spells CASSNAGPYEQYF. CDR3 sequence (DNA): TGTGCCAGTAGTAATGCGGGTCCCTACGAGCAGTACTTC.

The DNA for the CDR3 is TGTGCCAGCAGCTTAGACGGTTCGAGCGGGAGAAATTCAGATACGCAGTATTTT. Protein sequence: CASSLDGSSGRNSDTQYF. The rearrangement links TRBV7-8 to TRBJ2-3; TRBD2 matches at 8 bases. The CDR3 loop spans 18 amino acids. Germline V gives CDR1 SGHVS, CDR2 FQNEAQ. V lost 1 base, J lost 4 bases, and 13 bases stayed unmatched.

V gene TRBV28 combines with J gene TRBJ1-5, with D perhaps matching TRBD1 (5 bases). The germline CDR1 and CDR2 sequences are MDHEN and SYDVKM. This CDR3 has 15 amino acids. Deletions cut 8 bases from V and 4 bases from J, with 18 bases between. The CDR3 nucleotides read TGTGCCAGCCTCAAGGGGTATATGATTAATCAGCCCCAGCATTTT. Amino acids: CASLKGYMINQPQHF.

On this clone itself: This sample includes further DNA sequences coding for the same CDR3. The chain has TRBV19 and TRBJ1-5; no definite D call. Trimming removed 3 bases from V and 0 bases from J, with 12 bases in between. There are 16 residues in the CDR3. Germline CDR1 reads LNHDA; CDR2 reads SQIVND (reference sequence). Here the CDR3 reads CASSMGAGYSNQPQHF. The DNA of the CDR3 is TGTGCCAGTAGTATGGGAGCGGGGTATAGCAATCAGCCCCAGCATTTT.

The CDR3 sequence is CAWSVVGASVQPQHF. In DNA form, the CDR3 reads TGTGCCTGGAGTGTCGTAGGGGCGTCGGTTCAGCCCCAGCATTTT. The J gene is TRBJ1-5, the V gene TRBV30; perhaps TRBD1 as D (5 bases). The CDR3 contains 15 residues. Germline-derived CDR1 and CDR2 are GTSNPN and SVGIG (reference sequence). The V gene lost 0 bases and the J gene lost 6 bases, with 15 bases spanning the gap.

The J gene is TRBJ2-7, the V gene TRBV27, with D possibly TRBD1 on 5 matching bases. Germline V lookup: CDR1 MNHEY, CDR2 SMNVEV (reference sequence). The CDR3 is 13 residues long. With 5 bases removed from V and 3 bases from J, the gap between germline ends came to 11 bases. CDR3 protein: CASSALTGYEQYF. Written as DNA, the CDR3 is TGTGCCAGCAGTGCCCTAACAGGCTACGAGCAGTACTTC.

Comments on this clone: The sample contains more than one DNA sequence encoding this CDR3. The rearrangement links TRBV9 to TRBJ2-5, with D unclear. Germline V gene data show CDR1 as SGDLS and CDR2 as YYNGEE. The V and J ends lost 0 bases and 5 bases respectively, with 2 bases between them. The CDR3 is 11 amino acids. This CDR3 is CASSVAETQYF. Here the CDR3 DNA reads TGTGCCAGCAGCGTAGCTGAGACCCAGTACTTC.

This clone was observed once. The chain carries TRBV10-1 and TRBJ2-7; perhaps TRBD1 as D (6 bases). Germline V CDR1 and CDR2: WNHNN, SYGVQD (reference sequence). Deletions cut 3 bases from V and 7 bases from J, with 7 bases between. The CDR3 spans 11 residues. CDR3: CASSDGQEQYF. The CDR3 DNA follows: TGCGCCAGCAGTGACGGACAGGAGCAGTACTTC.